One T cell receptor beta chain is described in this entry. This clonotype was observed a few times. What this receptor recognizes is not known. No much larger clone is present one base from it, and per-base qualities are unavailable. Library preparation used RT-PCR. Sequencing used an Illumina HiSeq 2500. The public reads were reanalyzed by TCRdb: fastp trimming at Q25, MiXCR alignment, in-frame beta chains only. Merged by CDR3 protein, the rows form single entries marked with the most common genes and DNA. Across this sample there are around 790,000 distinct CDR3 sequences, with 21% seen only once. Roughly 10% of the sample rests with the top ten. The source of the sample is a study of response to subunit inactivated influenza vaccine (dated 2018 in TCRdb). Regarding the study in general: Deep quantitative profiling of the T cell receptor repertoire was used in the study to follow responses to a trivalent subunit inactivated influenza vaccine.

CDR1 DFQATT and CDR2 SNEGSKA are derived from the germline V gene (reference sequence). V drops 8 bases and J drops 5 bases, leaving 27 bases in between. The CDR3 runs 16 amino acids, cysteine and phenylalanine included. The kept DNA is CDR3 alone, 48 bases in frame from the first base. Findings and caveats that apply to the study as a whole: It was suggested by the authors that each seasonal influenza vaccination may recruit only a limited number of new T cells.

Sequences were derived from PBMCs from blood, sampled about 5 days after vaccination. The clonotype comes from a man in his fifties who received an inactivated influenza vaccine. Donor details come from another sample of the same person, matched by shared clones. In this chain, TRBV20-1 is recombined with TRBJ2-5; TRBD1 could be the D gene, as 5 bases match. The CDR3 here reads CSLSQNQENPGETQYF. The nucleotide sequence is given as TGCAGTCTCTCCCAAAACCAGGAGAACCCAGGGGAGACCCAGTACTTC.